These T cell receptor beta chains were read from a single sample in a study of cytomegalovirus exposure and HLA in healthy donors. Profiled with immunoSEQ multiplex PCR; TCRdb holds only in-frame clones, not every one. This sample has about 110,000 clones; approximately 94% occur once, and the top ten carry 0.67%. Sequenced material: PBMCs. The source is a woman younger than 30 in good health and CMV-seronegative. CDR3s include the opening cysteine and the closing phenylalanine or tryptophan. D genes are given only for firm matches. A clone size is listed for some rows: how often the clone was seen (once, few, many), or a class if it is expanded.

DNA | CDR3 | size | J | D | V
TGTGCCAGCAGTTATGTGGCAGGGGGATTCTACGAGCAGTACTTC | CASSYVAGGFYEQYF | once | TRBJ2-7 | TRBD1 | TRBV6-5
TGCGCCAGCAGCCAAGGGAGGACAGGGGGCTGGGAGACCCAGTACTTC | CASSQGRTGGWETQYF | - | TRBJ2-5 | TRBD1 | TRBV4-1
TGTGCCAGCAGGGCACAGGGGCGGAACACTGAAGCTTTCTTT | CASRAQGRNTEAFF | - | TRBJ1-1 | TRBD1 | TRBV28
TGTGCCAGCAGTGAGCCAGCGGGGGAGAGCGAGCAGTACTTC | CASSEPAGESEQYF | - | TRBJ2-7 | TRBD2 | TRBV6-1
TGTGCCAGCAGCTTTGCGGAGCGCACAGATACGCAGTATTTT | CASSFAERTDTQYF | - | TRBJ2-3 | - | TRBV7-9
TGCGCCAGCAGCTTGCATCCGCAGGCCGACACTGAAGCTTTCTTT | CASSLHPQADTEAFF | - | TRBJ1-1 | - | TRBV5-1
TGTGCCTCTCGGACAGGGGGCTACGATGAGCAGTTCTTC | CASRTGGYDEQFF | - | TRBJ2-1 | TRBD1 | TRBV2
TGTGCCAGCAGTGTTTCAGGACAGAGAAGCCCCCGGGTTAATTCACCCCTCCACTTT | CASSVSGQRSPRVNSPLHF | - | TRBJ1-6 | - | TRBV2
TGTGCCAGCAGCTTTGGCGCGGGCCAGAATGAGCAGTTCTTC | CASSFGAGQNEQFF | - | TRBJ2-1 | - | TRBV7-2
TGTGCCACCAGCACAAACACAGGGGTCAACACTGAAGCTTTCTTT | CATSTNTGVNTEAFF | - | TRBJ1-1 | TRBD1 | TRBV15
TGTGCCAGCAGTCACGGTAGGAGGAACACCGGGGAGCTGTTTTTT | CASSHGRRNTGELFF | - | TRBJ2-2 | - | TRBV2
TGTGCCAGCAGTTACTGGACAGGCCTTTTCTACTATGGCTACACCTTC | CASSYWTGLFYYGYTF | - | TRBJ1-2 | TRBD1 | TRBV6-6
TGTGCCAGTCGACGGGGACAGGATTCACCCCTCCACTTT | CASRRGQDSPLHF | - | TRBJ1-6 | TRBD1 | TRBV19
TGCGCCAGCAGCTTGGCCGGACAGGTAACCGGGGAGCTGTTTTTT | CASSLAGQVTGELFF | - | TRBJ2-2 | TRBD1 | TRBV5-1
TGTGCCAGTAGGTCCCCCTCCCTGGGGGGACCCGGAAACACCATATATTTT | CASRSPSLGGPGNTIYF | - | TRBJ1-3 | - | TRBV19
TGTGCCAGCAGCTTACCGGGACTTTCACCCCTCCACTTT | CASSLPGLSPLHF | - | TRBJ1-6 | - | TRBV7-2
TGTGCCAGCAGCTCCCGCTGGAGCGGGGGGGACGAGCAGTACTTC | CASSSRWSGGDEQYF | - | TRBJ2-7 | TRBD2 | TRBV7-2
TGTGCCAGCAGTTTTTTTCCGCAGGGAGGGCCCTATGGCTACACCTTC | CASSFFPQGGPYGYTF | once | TRBJ1-2 | - | TRBV28
TGTGCCAGCAGTTTCCGCGGACAGGGGGGATCACCCCTCCACTTT | CASSFRGQGGSPLHF | once | TRBJ1-6 | TRBD1 | TRBV28
TGTGCCAGCAGCTTAGATTTGGGACAGAGATACGAGCAGTACTTC | CASSLDLGQRYEQYF | - | TRBJ2-7 | TRBD1 | TRBV11-2
TGTGCCTGGGGTCGGACCGGGACTTTGTTTTGGGAGCAGTACTTC | CAWGRTGTLFWEQYF | - | TRBJ2-7 | - | TRBV30
TGTGCCAGCAGCGTAGTTTCAGGGGCACCCCAAGAAAAACTGTTTTTT | CASSVVSGAPQEKLFF | - | TRBJ1-4 | - | TRBV9
TGTGCAAGTCGCGCCCGGGACAGGGGGCCCTCCTCGCCCCAGCATTTT | CASRARDRGPSSPQHF | once | TRBJ1-5 | - | TRBV12-2
TGTGCCAGCAGCTTGCTCCAGGGAGGCGGGGAAAAACTGTTTTTT | CASSLLQGGGEKLFF | - | TRBJ1-4 | - | TRBV5-4
TGTGCTAGCAGCTCCCGACTAGGCGGGGAGCTGTTTTTT | CASSSRLGGELFF | - | TRBJ2-2 | - | TRBV7-7
TGCGCCAACTGTACTTTCCGGGACAGGTTAGTCAATGAGCAGTTCTTC | CANCTFRDRLVNEQFF | - | TRBJ2-1 | TRBD1 | TRBV23-1
TGTGCCAGCTGGCGGGGTATAACTGAAGCTTTCTTT | CASWRGITEAFF | - | TRBJ1-1 | - | TRBV7-9
TGTGCCAGCTCACTCGCGGGCAGCTCCTACAATGAGCAGTTCTTC | CASSLAGSSYNEQFF | - | TRBJ2-1 | - | TRBV18
TGCGCCAGCAGCCCCACAACTAGCGGCAATGAGCAGTTCTTC | CASSPTTSGNEQFF | - | TRBJ2-1 | TRBD2 | TRBV4-3
TGTGCCAGCAGCTTGCGTCAAGAGACCCAGTACTTC | CASSLRQETQYF | - | TRBJ2-5 | - | TRBV5-4
TGCAGTGCAGACAGTAACTATGGCTACACCTTC | CSADSNYGYTF | - | TRBJ1-2 | - | TRBV20-1
TGTGCCAGTACCCTGGTTAGGACAGGCAGAGGGGAGCTGTTTTTT | CASTLVRTGRGELFF | - | TRBJ2-2 | TRBD1 | TRBV19
TGTGCCAGCAGCCCTTCACACTCCGCGGGCGGGGAGCTGTTTTTT | CASSPSHSAGGELFF | - | TRBJ2-2 | - | TRBV9
TGTGCCAGCAGCTTGCTCCTTATAACCGAGGAAGCTTTCTTT | CASSLLLITEEAFF | - | TRBJ1-1 | - | TRBV7-9